This is a list of T cell receptor beta chains from one sample in a study of regulatory T cells in long-lasting Graves disease. TCRdb re-called the multiplex PCR reads through MiXCR, storing one row per CDR3 protein. The profile covers approximately 400,000 distinct CDR3 sequences, with over 9.5% appearing a single time and 18% taken by the ten largest. This same sample was also part of a study on T cells in Graves' hyperthyroidism and ophthalmopathy.

The starting material was peripheral blood mononuclear cells (PBMCs), obtained at new diagnosis, from a patient treated with antithyroid drugs. These receptors all stem from a woman between 18 and 29 years old with Graves disease. Both conserved end residues are part of each CDR3. A D gene is named only where the DNA matches it firmly. Expanded clones get a size class; other rows say once, few or many, or leave the size out.

d_call clone_size j_call v_call cdr3_nt cdr3_aa
TRBD2 NA TRBJ2-2 TRBV6-1 TGTGCCAGCAGCCCCGGGACTAGATTGACCGGGGAGCTGTTTTTT CASSPGTRLTGELFF
NA many TRBJ2-5 TRBV11-2 TGTGCCAGCAGCCTAACTTCCGGGACCCAGTACTTC CASSLTSGTQYF
NA NA TRBJ2-1 TRBV27 TGTGCCAGCACCCTTGGTAGCTCCTACAATGAGCAGTTCTTC CASTLGSSYNEQFF
NA many TRBJ1-5 TRBV6-5 TGTGCCAGCAGTTACGGGTCGAACGAAGTGGAGCCCCGGCATTTT CASSYGSNEVEPRHF
NA few TRBJ1-3 TRBV7-9 TGTGCCAGCAGGTCGGGCGGTGCCGATAGTGTGAACACCATATATTTT CASRSGGADSVNTIYF
NA few TRBJ1-2 TRBV29-1 TGCAGCGTTGGTAAGGAGGATGGCTACACCTTC CSVGKEDGYTF
NA many TRBJ1-1 TRBV12-3/TRBV12-4 TGTGCCAGCAGTCAGGCGTTCAGTCGGGCGAACACTGAAGCTTTCTTT CASSQAFSRANTEAFF
NA few TRBJ1-1 TRBV9 TGTGCCAGCAGCGTAGGCGTGGACACTGAAGCTTTCTTT CASSVGVDTEAFF
TRBD1 many TRBJ2-1 TRBV27 TGTGCCAGGACAGGGGACAGGGGCCACCGCTACAATGAGCAGTTCTTC CARTGDRGHRYNEQFF
NA many TRBJ2-5 TRBV12-3/TRBV12-4 TGTGCCAGCAGTTTTACTTTGGGCACGTACCAAGAGACCCAGTACTTC CASSFTLGTYQETQYF
TRBD2 once TRBJ2-3 TRBV27 TGTGCCAGCAGTTTATGGGGACTAGCGGGGGGCACAGATACGCAGTATTTT CASSLWGLAGGTDTQYF
TRBD1 many TRBJ1-2 TRBV18 TGTGCCAGCTCACCACAGGACAGGGTCTATGGCTACACCTTC CASSPQDRVYGYTF
NA NA TRBJ2-1 TRBV9 TGTGCCAGCGCATCGGGACGGTCTGGTGAGCAGTTCTTC CASASGRSGEQFF
TRBD1 few TRBJ1-2 TRBV4-3 TGCGCCAGCAGCCAAGCGTATCGACAGGGATCAGGCTACACCTTC CASSQAYRQGSGYTF
NA many TRBJ2-3 TRBV27 TGTGCCAGCAGCCTCAGAGTCGGAGGGGCAGATACGCAGTATTTT CASSLRVGGADTQYF
NA NA TRBJ1-1 TRBV5-1 TGCGCCAGCAGCTCCACTGAAGGGTCCATGAACACTGAAGCTTTCTTT CASSSTEGSMNTEAFF
TRBD1 NA TRBJ1-1 TRBV4-3 TGCGCCAGCAGCCAAGATTTAAGGGTTCAGGGGGTCTACACTGAAGCTTTCTTT CASSQDLRVQGVYTEAFF
NA many TRBJ1-2 TRBV12-3/TRBV12-4 TGTGCCAGCAGTTTAGGGGGGGGACTCCCGGGAACCTTTTATGGCTACACCTTC CASSLGGGLPGTFYGYTF
NA many TRBJ1-1 TRBV12-3/TRBV12-4 TGTGCCAGCTGCCCAGGGATAACTGAAGCTTTCTTT CASCPGITEAFF
TRBD1 many TRBJ1-4 TRBV28 TGTGCCAGCAGTTTAATTGAGGGGGCAGTAGGTGAAAAACTGTTTTTT CASSLIEGAVGEKLFF
NA many TRBJ2-1 TRBV30 TGTGCCTGGAGTTTCGATCCCGATGAGCAGTTCTTC CAWSFDPDEQFF
NA many TRBJ1-5 TRBV4-1 TGCGCCAGCAGCCAATCCAGAAGTAGCAATCAGCCCCAGCATTTT CASSQSRSSNQPQHF
NA many TRBJ1-3 TRBV6-2/TRBV6-3 TGTGCCAGCAGTTACGCCCCTCCGAGCTCTGGAAACACCATATATTTT CASSYAPPSSGNTIYF
TRBD1 many TRBJ2-7 TRBV28 TGTGCCAGCAGAACCGGGACAGCGTCCTACGAGCAGTACTTC CASRTGTASYEQYF
TRBD2 many TRBJ2-3 TRBV2 TGTGCCAGCAGTACCTATTTCAGCGGGAGTTTCTCAGATACGCAGTATTTT CASSTYFSGSFSDTQYF
NA NA TRBJ2-3 TRBV9 TGTGCCAGCAGACCCGACAGAGGCACAGATACGCAGTATTTT CASRPDRGTDTQYF
TRBD1 many TRBJ1-5 TRBV20-1 TGCAGTGCTAGTCATCGGGACAGGGGATACTATAGCAATCAGCCCCAGCATTTT CSASHRDRGYYSNQPQHF
NA NA TRBJ1-1 TRBV13 TGTGCCAGCAGCTCGGGGGTTACTGAAGCTTTCTTT CASSSGVTEAFF
NA many TRBJ2-1 TRBV10-3 TGTGCCATCAGTGAGTCCGGTAGCTACAATGAGCAGTTCTTC CAISESGSYNEQFF
NA NA TRBJ1-1 TRBV11-2 TGCGCCAGCAGCCAAGACGTGGGGGGGAGAACTGAAGCTTTCTTT CASSQDVGGRTEAFF
NA many TRBJ1-1 TRBV11-2 TGTGCCAGCAGCTTGGGGACCGCCTTGAACACTGAAGCTTTCTTT CASSLGTALNTEAFF
NA many TRBJ2-7 TRBV7-9 TGTGCCAGCAGCTTAGGGGATAAGGACCACGAGCAGTACTTC CASSLGDKDHEQYF
NA NA TRBJ2-2 TRBV29-1 TGCAGCGTTGATGGGCCGGGGGACACCGGGGAGCTGTTTTTT CSVDGPGDTGELFF
NA many TRBJ2-7 TRBV7-9 TGTGCCAGCAGCTTACTCGGCAGCGGCCTTCCCTACGAGCAGTACTTC CASSLLGSGLPYEQYF
NA NA TRBJ1-2 TRBV20-1 TGCAGTGCTAGAGATCACTATGAGAACTATGGCTACACCTTC CSARDHYENYGYTF
NA many TRBJ1-5 TRBV5-8 TGTGCCAGCAGCAGGGACAAAAGAATCGGGAATCAGCCCCAGCATTTT CASSRDKRIGNQPQHF
TRBD2 few TRBJ2-5 TRBV6-1 TGTGCCAGCAGTGATTTGGGACTAGCGGCACTCGGGGAGACCCAGTACTTC CASSDLGLAALGETQYF
NA many TRBJ2-1 TRBV10-3 TGTGCCATCAGGACAGCCAATGAGCAGTTCTTC CAIRTANEQFF
NA many TRBJ1-5 TRBV5-1 TGCGCCAGCAGCTTGGAGGGAGGTGGTCAGCCCCAGCATTTT CASSLEGGGQPQHF
TRBD1 few TRBJ2-7 TRBV27 TGTGCCAGCAGCACTGCCCCCGGACAGGGGGGAAACTACGAGCAGTACTTC CASSTAPGQGGNYEQYF
TRBD1 few TRBJ2-5 TRBV29-1 TGCAGCGTTGAACCCCGGTTCGGGACAGAAGAGACCCAGTACTTC CSVEPRFGTEETQYF
NA many TRBJ2-1 TRBV20-1 TGCAGTGCAAAAACAGGATTCTCGGAGCAGTTCTTC CSAKTGFSEQFF
NA many TRBJ2-1 TRBV12-5 TGTGCTAGTGGTTTGGGCCTAGCTAGGTACAATGAGCAGTTCTTC CASGLGLARYNEQFF
TRBD2 many TRBJ2-1 TRBV7-3 TGTGCCAGCAGCTTAATAGGACTAGCCCCCCACAATGAGCAGTTCTTC CASSLIGLAPHNEQFF
NA many TRBJ2-2 TRBV2 TGTGCCAGCAGTTCCAACCTGAACACCGGGGAGCTGTTTTTT CASSSNLNTGELFF
NA NA TRBJ1-5 TRBV19 TGTGCCAGTAGTATAGGACAGCCGAGTCAGCCCCAGCATTTT CASSIGQPSQPQHF
TRBD2 few TRBJ2-3 TRBV12-3/TRBV12-4 TGTGCCAGCACTCATTCAGCGGGACTAGCGTTCGATACGCAGTATTTT CASTHSAGLAFDTQYF
NA few TRBJ1-2 TRBV20-1 TGCAGTGCTAATCGGGGGTCCGGTTATGGCTACACCTTC CSANRGSGYGYTF
NA NA TRBJ1-2 TRBV15 TGTGCCACCAGCGCAGGGATGGGCTCCCGGGATTCCTGGGCGGTCTATGGCTACACCTTC CATSAGMGSRDSWAVYGYTF
NA many TRBJ1-5 TRBV5-8 TGTGCCAGCAGCTTGGAAGTAGGGGCGGGCAATCAGCCCCAGCATTTT CASSLEVGAGNQPQHF
TRBD1 many TRBJ1-3 TRBV19 TGTGCCAGTAGTACGGAGGGGGCTCGCTCTGGAAACACCATATATTTT CASSTEGARSGNTIYF
NA few TRBJ1-2 TRBV29-1 TGCAGCGTTGATAAACAGACCTATGGCTACACCTTC CSVDKQTYGYTF